The 3 T cell receptor beta chains below were found in one sample sequenced in a study of spatial heterogeneity in lung cancer (dated by TCRdb to about 2019). Findings and caveats that apply to the study as a whole: The tumor nonsynonymous mutation count correlated with the number of expanded intratumoral alpha and beta TCRs.

The antigens of these receptors remain unknown. Library creation used 5' RACE. The listed sequencing device is NextSeq 500. The public sequencing data were trimmed at Q25 with fastp and processed into clonotypes with MiXCR by TCRdb, which kept only in-frame beta chains. Each record represents a unique CDR3 protein, reported with the most common genes and DNA among its rows. For this sample there are 9,500 to 11,000 distinct CDR3 sequences; about 5% appear just once. Around 11% of the sample is in the top ten clones. Explained via the paper, the time point label denotes: sample taken at primary tumor resection. Sample: lung tumor tissue, taken at surgery. The receptors originated from a male donor with early-stage non-small cell lung cancer.

By share, this clonotype ranks as medium-sized. This beta chain is an off-target read within a library intended for alpha chains, so its frequency means little. The chain couples TRBV24-1 to TRBJ2-7, with no clear D. The CDR3 is made up of 13 amino acids. V dropped 12 bases and J dropped 0 bases, with 14 bases sitting between them. Germline CDR1 KGHDR, CDR2 SFDVKD. The CDR3 loop is CAGVKRSSYEQYF. For the CDR3, the DNA is TGTGCCGGCGTAAAGAGAAGCTCCTACGAGCAGTACTTC.

At least ten counts were recorded for this clonotype. This beta chain slipped into a library made for alpha chains as a stray read, so its size is not meaningful. The rearrangement links TRBV28 to TRBJ1-6, with 8 bases fitting TRBD1. This CDR3 is 15 amino acids long. V lost 2 bases to trimming and J lost 10 bases; unmatched junction nucleotides: 7. In germline, CDR1 is MDHEN, CDR2 SYDVKM. CDR3 nucleotides: TGTGCCAGCAGTTTACCCACAGGGGGAAAATCACCCCTCCACTTT. This encodes CASSLPTGGKSPLHF.

At least ten counts were recorded for this clonotype. The library was designed around alpha chains, so this beta chain is a stray read whose abundance carries little weight. The V call is TRBV12-3 or TRBV12-4, the J call TRBJ1-1; the D is unclear. The CDR3 has 13 amino acids. Trimming stripped 3 bases from V and 6 bases from J, with 11 bases between. The CDR3 region has the DNA TGTGCCAGCAGTTTTGCCCCTAGTGCTGAAGCTTTCTTT. It codes for CASSFAPSAEAFF.